This T cell receptor (beta chain) comes out of a study of blood T cell repertoires in COVID-19. CDR1 is SGHRS, CDR2 YFSETQ, per germline. This CDR3 contains 16 residues. V lost 4 bases and J 2 bases, leaving 17 bases between the germline ends. Produced via immunoSEQ multiplex PCR; TCRdb's table is partial and in-frame only. The profile shows some 190,000 clones, about 83% of them singletons. The chain recombines TRBV5-1 with TRBJ2-3; tentatively, D is TRBD1 (7 bases). Sample: PBMCs or T cells enriched from blood (not recorded which). This sequence was found in a woman in her twenties or thirties who had been exposed to COVID-19. CDR3 DNA sequence: TGCGCCAGCAGCGAGGGGGGACAGCGTCTCACAGATACGCAGTATTTT. Its protein product is CASSEGGQRLTDTQYF. Full variable domain (remainder filled in from reference TRBV5-1 and TRBJ2-3): KAGVTQTPRYLIKTRGQQVTLSCSPISGHRSVSWYQQTPGQGLQFLFEYFSETQRNKGNFPGRFSGRQFSNSRSEMNVSTLELGDSALYLCASSEGGQRLTDTQYFGPGTRLTVL.